In its sample, the clone carrying this T cell receptor (beta chain) was seen a few times. This sample is part of a study of T-cell memory formation after mild COVID-19. A single record per CDR3 protein comes from TCRdb applying MiXCR to the 5' RACE reads. Of nearly 250,000 distinct CDR3 sequences in the sample, 15% to 17% were seen once. What was sequenced was PBMCs or a T cell subset sorted from them (not recorded which). The origin of this receptor is an adult woman who had mild COVID-19 (a few samples of this study predate the infection). Cell type and time point are not known.

The CDR3: CASSRPGAQNYGYTF. The CDR3 nucleotides are TGTGCCAGCAGCCGGCCAGGGGCGCAGAACTATGGCTACACCTTC. V is TRBV5-4 and J is TRBJ1-2; a possible D gene is TRBD1 (6 bases). Deletions cut 4 bases from V and 2 bases from J, with 15 bases between. The CDR3 runs 15 residues. The V gene's germline CDR1 is SGHNT and CDR2 YYREEE (reference sequence).